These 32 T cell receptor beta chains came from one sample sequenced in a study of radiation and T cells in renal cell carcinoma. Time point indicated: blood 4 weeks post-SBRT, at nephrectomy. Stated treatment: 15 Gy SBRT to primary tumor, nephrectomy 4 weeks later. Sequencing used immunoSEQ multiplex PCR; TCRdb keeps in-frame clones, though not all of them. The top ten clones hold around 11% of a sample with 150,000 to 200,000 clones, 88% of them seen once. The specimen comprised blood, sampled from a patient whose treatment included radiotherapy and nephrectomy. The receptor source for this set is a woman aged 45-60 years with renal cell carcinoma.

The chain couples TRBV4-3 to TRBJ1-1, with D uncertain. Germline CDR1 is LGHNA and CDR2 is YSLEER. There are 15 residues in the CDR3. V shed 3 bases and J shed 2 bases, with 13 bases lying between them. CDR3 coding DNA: TGCGCCAGCAGCCAGGCTCGGGAATTAAACACTGAAGCTTTCTTT. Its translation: CASSQARELNTEAFF.

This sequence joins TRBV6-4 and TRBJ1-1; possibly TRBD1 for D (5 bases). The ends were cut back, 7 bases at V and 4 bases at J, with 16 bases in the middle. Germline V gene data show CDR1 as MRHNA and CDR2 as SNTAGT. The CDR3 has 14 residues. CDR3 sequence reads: CASKDGRASTEAFF. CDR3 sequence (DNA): TGTGCCAGCAAGGACGGCAGGGCGAGCACTGAAGCTTTCTTT.

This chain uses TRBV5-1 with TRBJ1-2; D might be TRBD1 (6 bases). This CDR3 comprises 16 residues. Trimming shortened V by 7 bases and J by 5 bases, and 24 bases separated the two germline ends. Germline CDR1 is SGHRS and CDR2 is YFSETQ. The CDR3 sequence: CASAPVGGRVKYGYTF. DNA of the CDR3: TGCGCCAGCGCTCCCGTTGGGGGGCGGGTTAAGTATGGCTACACCTTC.

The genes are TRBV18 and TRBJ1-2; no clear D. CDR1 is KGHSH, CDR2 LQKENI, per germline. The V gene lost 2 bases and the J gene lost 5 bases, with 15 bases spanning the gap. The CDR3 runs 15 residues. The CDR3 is CASSPGKGTPYGYTF. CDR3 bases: TGTGCCAGCTCACCAGGGAAGGGAACTCCATATGGCTACACCTTC. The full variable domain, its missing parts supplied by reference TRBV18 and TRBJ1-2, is NAGVMQNPRHLVRRRGQEARLRCSPMKGHSHVYWYRQLPEEGLKFMVYLQKENIIDESGMPKERFSAEFPKEGPSILRIQQVVRGDSAAYFCASSPGKGTPYGYTFGSGTRLTVV.

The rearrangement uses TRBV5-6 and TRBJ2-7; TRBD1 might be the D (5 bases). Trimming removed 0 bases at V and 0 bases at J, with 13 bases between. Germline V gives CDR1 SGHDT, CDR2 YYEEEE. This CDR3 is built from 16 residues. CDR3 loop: CASSLVLRGSSYEQYF. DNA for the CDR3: TGTGCCAGCAGCTTGGTTTTAAGGGGCAGCTCCTACGAGCAGTACTTC.

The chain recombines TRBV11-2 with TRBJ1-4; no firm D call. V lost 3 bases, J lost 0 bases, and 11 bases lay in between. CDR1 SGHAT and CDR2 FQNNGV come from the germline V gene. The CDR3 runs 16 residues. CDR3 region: CASSFPASSTNEKLFF. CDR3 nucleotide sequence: TGTGCCAGCAGCTTCCCAGCCAGCTCAACTAATGAAAAACTGTTTTTT.

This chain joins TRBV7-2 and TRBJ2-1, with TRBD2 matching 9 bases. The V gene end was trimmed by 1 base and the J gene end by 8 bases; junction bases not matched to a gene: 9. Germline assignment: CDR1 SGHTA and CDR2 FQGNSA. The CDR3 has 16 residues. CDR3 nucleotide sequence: TGTGCCAGCAGCTTAGGTGTGGCGGGGGGGCTCTATGAGCAGTTCTTC. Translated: CASSLGVAGGLYEQFF.

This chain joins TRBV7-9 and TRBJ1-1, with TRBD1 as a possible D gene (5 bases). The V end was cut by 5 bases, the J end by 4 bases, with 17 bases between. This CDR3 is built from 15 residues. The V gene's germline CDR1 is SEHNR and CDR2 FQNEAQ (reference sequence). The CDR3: CASSPGGALSTEAFF. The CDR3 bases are TGTGCCAGCAGCCCCGGTGGGGCCCTCAGCACTGAAGCTTTCTTT.

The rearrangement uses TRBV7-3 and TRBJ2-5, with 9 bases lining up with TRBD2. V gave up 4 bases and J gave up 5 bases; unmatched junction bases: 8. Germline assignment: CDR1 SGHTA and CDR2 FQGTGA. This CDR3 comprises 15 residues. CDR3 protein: CASSSGLAYKETQYF. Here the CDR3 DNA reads TGTGCCAGCAGCTCGGGACTAGCTTATAAGGAGACCCAGTACTTC.

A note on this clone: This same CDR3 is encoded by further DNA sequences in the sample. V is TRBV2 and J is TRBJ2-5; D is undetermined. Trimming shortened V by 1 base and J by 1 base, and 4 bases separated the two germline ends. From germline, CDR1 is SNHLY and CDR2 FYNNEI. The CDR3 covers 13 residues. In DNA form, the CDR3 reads TGTGCCAGCAGTGAAGGGGCCCAAGAGACCCAGTACTTC. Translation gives CASSEGAQETQYF.

CDR3 sequence reads: CASSRQQGANEKLFF. CDR3 nucleotides: TGTGCCAGTAGTAGACAACAGGGCGCTAATGAAAAACTGTTTTTT. The genes are TRBV19 and TRBJ1-4, with D possibly TRBD1 on 6 matching bases. Germline V lookup: CDR1 LNHDA, CDR2 SQIVND (reference sequence). V was shortened by 4 bases and J by 3 bases, with 12 bases between the two germline ends. The CDR3 has 15 amino acids.

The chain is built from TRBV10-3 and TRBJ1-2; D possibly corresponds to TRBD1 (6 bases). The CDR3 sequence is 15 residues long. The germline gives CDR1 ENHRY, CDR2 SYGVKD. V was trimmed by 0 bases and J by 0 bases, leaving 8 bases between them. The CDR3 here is CAISESQGANYGYTF. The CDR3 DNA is TGTGCCATCAGTGAGTCACAGGGAGCTAACTATGGCTACACCTTC.

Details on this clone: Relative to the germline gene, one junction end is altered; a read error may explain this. This CDR3 reads CASSRGQGTGEQYF. CDR3 nucleotides: TGTGCTAGCAGCCGGGGACAGGGAACGGGCGAGCAGTACTTC. The V call is TRBV7-7, the J call TRBJ2-7, with 9 positions matching TRBD1. The V gene's germline CDR1 is SSHAT and CDR2 FNYEAQ (reference sequence). CDR3 size: 14 residues.

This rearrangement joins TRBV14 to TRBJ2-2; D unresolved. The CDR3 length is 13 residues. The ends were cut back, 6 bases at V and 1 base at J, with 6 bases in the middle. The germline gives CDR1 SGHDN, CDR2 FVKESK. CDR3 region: CASRGQNTGELFF. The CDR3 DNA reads TGTGCCAGCAGGGGTCAGAACACCGGGGAGCTGTTTTTT.

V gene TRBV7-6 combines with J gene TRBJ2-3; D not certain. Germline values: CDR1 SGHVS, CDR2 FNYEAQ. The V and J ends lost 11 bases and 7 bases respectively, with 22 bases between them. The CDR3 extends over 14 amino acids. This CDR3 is CAVNMGGPANTQYF. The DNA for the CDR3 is TGTGCCGTCAATATGGGCGGCCCCGCCAATACGCAGTATTTT.

The CDR3 DNA is TGCGCCAGCAGCTTGGGGGACGGTAACTATGGCTACACCTTC. It specifies CASSLGDGNYGYTF. This chain joins TRBV5-1 and TRBJ1-2, with D maybe TRBD1 (5 bases). This CDR3 region has 14 residues. Germline V lookup: CDR1 SGHRS, CDR2 YFSETQ. V dropped 0 bases and J dropped 1 base, with 7 bases sitting between them.

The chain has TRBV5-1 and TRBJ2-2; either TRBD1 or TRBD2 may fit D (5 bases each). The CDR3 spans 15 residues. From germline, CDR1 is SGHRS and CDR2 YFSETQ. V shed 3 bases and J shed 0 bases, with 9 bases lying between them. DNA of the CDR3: TGCGCCAGCAGCTCGGGACGGGCGAACACCGGGGAGCTGTTTTTT. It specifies CASSSGRANTGELFF.

For the CDR3, the DNA is TGTGCCAGTTCTACAATCGGGGACAGGGTAGGAGAGACCCAGTACTTC. It yields the protein CASSTIGDRVGETQYF. The chain recombines TRBV19 with TRBJ2-5, with 9 bases identical to TRBD1. Germline V gene data show CDR1 as LNHDA and CDR2 as SQIVND (reference sequence). This CDR3 is 16 amino acids long. Germline trimming cut 8 bases from V and 4 bases from J; bases unmatched to any gene: 14.

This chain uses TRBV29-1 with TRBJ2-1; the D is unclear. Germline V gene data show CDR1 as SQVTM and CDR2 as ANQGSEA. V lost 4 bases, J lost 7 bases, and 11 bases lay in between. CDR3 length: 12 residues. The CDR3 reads CSVVRLGNEQFF. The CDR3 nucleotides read TGCAGCGTTGTCCGACTTGGGAATGAGCAGTTCTTC.

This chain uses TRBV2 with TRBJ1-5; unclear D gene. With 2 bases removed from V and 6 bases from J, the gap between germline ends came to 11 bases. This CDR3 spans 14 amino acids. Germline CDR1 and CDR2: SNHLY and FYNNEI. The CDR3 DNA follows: TGTGCCAGCAGTGAACGGAGGGCTGGTCAGCCCCAGCATTTT. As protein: CASSERRAGQPQHF.

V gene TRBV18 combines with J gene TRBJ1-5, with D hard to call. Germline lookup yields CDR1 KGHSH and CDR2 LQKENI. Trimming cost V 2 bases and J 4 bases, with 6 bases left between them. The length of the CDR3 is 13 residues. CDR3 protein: CASSPAENQPQHF. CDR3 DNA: TGTGCCAGCTCACCAGCTGAGAATCAGCCCCAGCATTTT.

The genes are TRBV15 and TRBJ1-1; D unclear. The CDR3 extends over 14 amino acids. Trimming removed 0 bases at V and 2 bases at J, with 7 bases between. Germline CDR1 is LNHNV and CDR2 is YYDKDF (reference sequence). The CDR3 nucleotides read TGTGCCACCAGCAGAGAGAGGGAAAACACTGAAGCTTTCTTT. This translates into CATSRERENTEAFF.

Here the CDR3 DNA reads TGCGCCAGCAGCTTGGGACAATTGAGGACTGAAGCTTTCTTT. It specifies CASSLGQLRTEAFF. The J gene is TRBJ1-1, the V gene TRBV5-1; no clear D gene. CDR1 is SGHRS, CDR2 YFSETQ, per germline. The CDR3 has 14 residues. Between the trimmed V and J ends, which lost 0 bases and 5 bases, there was a span of 11 bases.

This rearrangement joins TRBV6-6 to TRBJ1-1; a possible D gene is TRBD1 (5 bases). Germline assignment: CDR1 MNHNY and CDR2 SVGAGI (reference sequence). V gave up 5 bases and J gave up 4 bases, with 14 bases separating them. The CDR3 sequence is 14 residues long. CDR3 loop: CASSQDWGATEAFF. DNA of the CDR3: TGTGCCAGCAGTCAGGACTGGGGCGCCACTGAAGCTTTCTTT.

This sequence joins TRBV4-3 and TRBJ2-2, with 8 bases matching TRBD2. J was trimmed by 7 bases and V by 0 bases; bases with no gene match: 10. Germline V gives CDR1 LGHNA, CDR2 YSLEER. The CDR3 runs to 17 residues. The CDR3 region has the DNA TGCGCCAGCAGCCAAGAGGTTGGGACTAGTATCATCGGGGAGCTGTTTTTT. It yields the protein CASSQEVGTSIIGELFF.

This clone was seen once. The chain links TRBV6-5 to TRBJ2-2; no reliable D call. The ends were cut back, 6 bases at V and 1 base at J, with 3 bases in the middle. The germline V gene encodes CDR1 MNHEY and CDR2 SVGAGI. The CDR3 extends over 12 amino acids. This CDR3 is CASSRNTGELFF. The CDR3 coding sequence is TGTGCCAGCAGCAGGAACACCGGGGAGCTGTTTTTT.

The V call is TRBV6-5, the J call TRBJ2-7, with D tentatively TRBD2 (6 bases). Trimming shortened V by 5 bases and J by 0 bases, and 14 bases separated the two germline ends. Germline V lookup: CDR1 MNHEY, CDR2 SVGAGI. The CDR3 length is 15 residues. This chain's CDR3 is CASSRGNTYSYEQYF. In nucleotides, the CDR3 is TGTGCCAGCAGTCGGGGGAATACCTACTCCTACGAGCAGTACTTC.

For the CDR3, the DNA is TGTGCCAGCAGCCAATACGGGACCGGGACAGACAATCAGCCCCAGCATTTT. As protein: CASSQYGTGTDNQPQHF. The chain combines TRBV16 with TRBJ1-5; 7 bases map to TRBD1. This CDR3 spans 17 amino acids. V shed 1 base and J 3 bases; nucleotides not matched to a gene: 9. CDR1 and CDR2 (germline): KGHSY, FQNENV.

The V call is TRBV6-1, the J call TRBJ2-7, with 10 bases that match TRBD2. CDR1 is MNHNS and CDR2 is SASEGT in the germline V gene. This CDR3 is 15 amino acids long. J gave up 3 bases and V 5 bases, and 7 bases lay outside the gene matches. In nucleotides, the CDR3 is TGTGCCAGCAGTCAGTCTAGCGGGGGAGTCTACGAGCAGTACTTC. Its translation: CASSQSSGGVYEQYF.

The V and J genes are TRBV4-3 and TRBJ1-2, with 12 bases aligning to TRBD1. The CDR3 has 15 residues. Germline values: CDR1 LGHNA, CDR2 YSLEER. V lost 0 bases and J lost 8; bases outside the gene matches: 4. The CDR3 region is CASSQDLGTGGGYTF. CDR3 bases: TGCGCCAGCAGCCAAGATCTGGGGACAGGGGGCGGCTACACCTTC.

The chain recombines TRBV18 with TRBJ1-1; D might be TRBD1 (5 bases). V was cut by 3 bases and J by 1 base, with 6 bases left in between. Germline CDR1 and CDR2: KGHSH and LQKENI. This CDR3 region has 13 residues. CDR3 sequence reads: CASSPGGNTEAFF. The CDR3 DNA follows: TGTGCCAGCTCACCGGGGGGGAACACTGAAGCTTTCTTT.

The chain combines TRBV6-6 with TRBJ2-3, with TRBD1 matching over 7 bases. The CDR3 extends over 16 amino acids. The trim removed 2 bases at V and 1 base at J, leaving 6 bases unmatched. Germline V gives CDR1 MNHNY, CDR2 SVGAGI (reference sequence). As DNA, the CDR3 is TGTGCCAGCAGTTACGGACAGGCCGCGCGCACAGATACGCAGTATTTT. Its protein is CASSYGQAARTDTQYF.